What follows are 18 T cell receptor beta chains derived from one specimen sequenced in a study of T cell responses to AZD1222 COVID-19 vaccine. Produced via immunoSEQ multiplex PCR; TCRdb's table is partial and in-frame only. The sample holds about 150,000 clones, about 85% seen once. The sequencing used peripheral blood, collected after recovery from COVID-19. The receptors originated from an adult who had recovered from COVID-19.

The CDR3 protein is CASSDRAVGTGELFF. The CDR3 DNA reads TGTGCCAGCAGTGATCGTGCAGTGGGAACCGGGGAGCTGTTTTTT. The chain uses TRBV6-1 and TRBJ2-2; no firm D call. CDR3 size: 15 residues. Trimming took 3 bases from V and 5 from J, leaving 13 bases between them. Germline V gene data show CDR1 as MNHNS and CDR2 as SASEGT.

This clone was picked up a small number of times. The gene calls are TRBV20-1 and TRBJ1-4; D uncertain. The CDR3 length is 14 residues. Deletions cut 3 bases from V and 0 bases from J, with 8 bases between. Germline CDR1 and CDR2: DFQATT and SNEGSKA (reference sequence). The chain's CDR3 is CSASSEATNEKLFF. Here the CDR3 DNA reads TGCAGTGCTAGTTCGGAAGCAACTAATGAAAAACTGTTTTTT.

This CDR3 is CASSYSTADEQFF. CDR3 sequence (DNA): TGTGCCAGCAGTTACTCGACGGCCGATGAGCAGTTCTTC. V usage is TRBV6-5 and J usage is TRBJ2-1; D is uncertain. Germline CDR1 and CDR2: MNHEY and SVGAGI. V lost 0 bases and J lost 8, with 8 bases in between. The CDR3 extends over 13 amino acids.

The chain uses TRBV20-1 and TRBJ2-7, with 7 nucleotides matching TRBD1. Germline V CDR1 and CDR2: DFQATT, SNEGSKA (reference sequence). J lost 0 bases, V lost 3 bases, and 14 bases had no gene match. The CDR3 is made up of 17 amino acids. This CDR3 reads CSASRRDRKPLSYEQYF. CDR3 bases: TGCAGTGCTAGTCGCCGGGACAGAAAACCCCTCTCCTACGAGCAGTACTTC.

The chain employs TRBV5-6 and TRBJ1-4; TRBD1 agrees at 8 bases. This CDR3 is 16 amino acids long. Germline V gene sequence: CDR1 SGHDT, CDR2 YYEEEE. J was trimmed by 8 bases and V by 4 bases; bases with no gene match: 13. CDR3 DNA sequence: TGTGCCAGCAGCGAATTCTCCGGGACAGGTAGAGAAAAACTGTTTTTT. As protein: CASSEFSGTGREKLFF.

The CDR3 sequence: CASHWGTEAFF. The CDR3 DNA reads as TGTGCCAGCCACTGGGGTACTGAAGCTTTCTTT. The V call is TRBV12-3 or TRBV12-4, the J call TRBJ1-1; D is uncertain. The V end lost 8 bases, the J end lost 5 bases, and 9 bases lay between the germline ends. The CDR3 is 11 residues long.

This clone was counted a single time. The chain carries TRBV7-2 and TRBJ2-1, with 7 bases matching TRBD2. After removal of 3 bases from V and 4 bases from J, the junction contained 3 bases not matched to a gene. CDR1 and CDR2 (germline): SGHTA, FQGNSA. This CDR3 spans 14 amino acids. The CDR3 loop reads CASSFASGYNEQFF. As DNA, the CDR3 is TGTGCCAGCAGCTTTGCTAGCGGATACAATGAGCAGTTCTTC.

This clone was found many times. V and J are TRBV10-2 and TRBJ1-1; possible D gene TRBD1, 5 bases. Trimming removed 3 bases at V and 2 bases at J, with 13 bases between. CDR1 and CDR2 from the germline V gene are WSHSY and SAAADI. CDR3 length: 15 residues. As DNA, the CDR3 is TGCGCCAGCAGTGATTTCCAGGGAGCCAACACTGAAGCTTTCTTT. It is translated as CASSDFQGANTEAFF.

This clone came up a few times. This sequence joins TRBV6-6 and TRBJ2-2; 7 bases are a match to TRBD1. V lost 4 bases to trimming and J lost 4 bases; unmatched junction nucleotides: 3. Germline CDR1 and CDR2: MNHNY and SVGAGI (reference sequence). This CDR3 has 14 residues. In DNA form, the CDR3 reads TGTGCCAGCAGTTGGGACAGCTCCACCGGGGAGCTGTTTTTT. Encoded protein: CASSWDSSTGELFF.

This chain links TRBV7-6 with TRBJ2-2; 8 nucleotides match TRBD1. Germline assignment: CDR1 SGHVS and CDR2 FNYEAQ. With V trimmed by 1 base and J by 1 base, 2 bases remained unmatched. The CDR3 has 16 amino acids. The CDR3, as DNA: TGTGCCAGCAGCTTAGTACAGGGGGTGAACACCGGGGAGCTGTTTTTT. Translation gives CASSLVQGVNTGELFF.

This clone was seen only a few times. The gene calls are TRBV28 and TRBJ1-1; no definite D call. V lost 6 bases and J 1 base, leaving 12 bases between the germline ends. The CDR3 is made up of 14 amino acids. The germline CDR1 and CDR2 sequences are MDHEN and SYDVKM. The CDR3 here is CASSLLTANTEAFF. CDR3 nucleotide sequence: TGTGCCAGCAGCCTACTTACAGCGAACACTGAAGCTTTCTTT.

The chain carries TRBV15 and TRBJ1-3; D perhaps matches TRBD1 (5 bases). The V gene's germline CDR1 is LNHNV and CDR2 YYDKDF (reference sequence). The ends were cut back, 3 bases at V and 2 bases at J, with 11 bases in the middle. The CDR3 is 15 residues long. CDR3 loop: CATSSGGVTGNTIYF. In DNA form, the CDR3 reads TGTGCCACCAGCAGTGGGGGGGTCACTGGAAACACCATATATTTT.

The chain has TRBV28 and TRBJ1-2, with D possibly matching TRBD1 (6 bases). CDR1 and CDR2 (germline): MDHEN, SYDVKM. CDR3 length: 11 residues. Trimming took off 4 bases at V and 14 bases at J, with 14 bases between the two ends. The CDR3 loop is CASSSPQRGTF. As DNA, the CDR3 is TGTGCCAGCAGTTCCCCCCAGAGGGGGACCTTC.

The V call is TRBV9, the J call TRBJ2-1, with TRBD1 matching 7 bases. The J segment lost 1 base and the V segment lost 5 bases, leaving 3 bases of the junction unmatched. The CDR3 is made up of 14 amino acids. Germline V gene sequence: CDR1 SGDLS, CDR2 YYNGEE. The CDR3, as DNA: TGTGCCAGCAGTACAGGGGAATCCTACAATGAGCAGTTCTTC. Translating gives CASSTGESYNEQFF.

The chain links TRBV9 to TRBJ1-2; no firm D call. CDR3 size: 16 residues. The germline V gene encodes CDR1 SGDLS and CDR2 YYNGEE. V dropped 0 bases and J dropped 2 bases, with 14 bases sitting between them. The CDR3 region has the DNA TGTGCCAGCAGCGTAGCGGCCGGGCCCTTAAACTATGGCTACACCTTC. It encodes CASSVAAGPLNYGYTF.

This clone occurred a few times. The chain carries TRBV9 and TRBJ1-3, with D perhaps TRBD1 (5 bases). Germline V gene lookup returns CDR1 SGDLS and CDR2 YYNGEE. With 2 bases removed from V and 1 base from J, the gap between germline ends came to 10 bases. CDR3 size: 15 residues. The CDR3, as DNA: TGTGCCAGCAGCGTCGGGGGGGTTTCTGGAAACACCATATATTTT. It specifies CASSVGGVSGNTIYF. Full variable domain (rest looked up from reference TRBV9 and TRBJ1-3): DSGVTQTPKHLITATGQRVTLRCSPRSGDLSVYWYQQSLDQGLQFLIQYYNGEERAKGNILERFSAQQFPDLHSELNLSSLELGDSALYFCASSVGGVSGNTIYFGEGSWLTVV.

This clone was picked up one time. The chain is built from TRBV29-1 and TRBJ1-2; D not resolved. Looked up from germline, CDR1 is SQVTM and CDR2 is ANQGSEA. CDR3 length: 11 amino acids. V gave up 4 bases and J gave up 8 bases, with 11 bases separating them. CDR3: CSVGDIWGYTF. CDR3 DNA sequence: TGCAGCGTTGGCGACATCTGGGGCTACACCTTC. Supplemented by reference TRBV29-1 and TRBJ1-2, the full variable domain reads SAVISQKPSRDICQRGTSLTIQCQVDSQVTMMFWYRQQPGQSLTLIATANQGSEATYESGFVIDKFPISRPNLTFSTLTVSNMSPEDSSIYLCSVGDIWGYTFGSGTRLTVV.

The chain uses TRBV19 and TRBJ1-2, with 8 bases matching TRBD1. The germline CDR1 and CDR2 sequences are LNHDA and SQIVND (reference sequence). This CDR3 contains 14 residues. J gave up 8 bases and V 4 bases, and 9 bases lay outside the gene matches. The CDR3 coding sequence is TGTGCCAGTAGTAACACAGGGGGGATATCCGGCTACACCTTC. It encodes CASSNTGGISGYTF.